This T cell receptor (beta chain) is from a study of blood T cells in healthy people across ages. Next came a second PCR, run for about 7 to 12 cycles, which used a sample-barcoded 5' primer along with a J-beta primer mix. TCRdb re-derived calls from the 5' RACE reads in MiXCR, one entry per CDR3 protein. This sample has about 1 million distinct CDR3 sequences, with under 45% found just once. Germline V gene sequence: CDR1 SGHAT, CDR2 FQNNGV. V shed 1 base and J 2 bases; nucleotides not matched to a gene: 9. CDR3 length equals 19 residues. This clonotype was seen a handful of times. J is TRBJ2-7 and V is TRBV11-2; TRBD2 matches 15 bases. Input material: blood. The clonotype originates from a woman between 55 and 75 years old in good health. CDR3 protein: CASSLGLGTSGRFAYEQYF. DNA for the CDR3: TGTGCCAGCAGCTTAGGGCTCGGGACTAGCGGGAGGTTTGCCTACGAGCAGTACTTC.